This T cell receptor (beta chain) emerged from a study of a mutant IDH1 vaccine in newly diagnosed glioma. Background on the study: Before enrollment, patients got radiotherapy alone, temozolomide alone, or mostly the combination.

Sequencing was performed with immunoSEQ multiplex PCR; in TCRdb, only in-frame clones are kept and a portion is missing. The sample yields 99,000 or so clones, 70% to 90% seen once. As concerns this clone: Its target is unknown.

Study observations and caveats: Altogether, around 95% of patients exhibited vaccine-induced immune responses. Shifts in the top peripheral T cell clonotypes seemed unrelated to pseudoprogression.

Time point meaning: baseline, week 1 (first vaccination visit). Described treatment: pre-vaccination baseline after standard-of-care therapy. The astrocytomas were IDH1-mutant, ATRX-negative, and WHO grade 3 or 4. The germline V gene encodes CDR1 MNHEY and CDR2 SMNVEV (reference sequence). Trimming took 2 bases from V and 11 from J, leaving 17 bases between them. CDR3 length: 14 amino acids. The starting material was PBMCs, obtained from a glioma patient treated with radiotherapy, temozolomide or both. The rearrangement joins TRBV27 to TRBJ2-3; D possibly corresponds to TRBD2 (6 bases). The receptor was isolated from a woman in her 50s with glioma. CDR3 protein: CASSLLEGTKEQYF. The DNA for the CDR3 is TGTGCCAGCAGTTTACTGGAGGGAACTAAGGAGCAGTATTTT.